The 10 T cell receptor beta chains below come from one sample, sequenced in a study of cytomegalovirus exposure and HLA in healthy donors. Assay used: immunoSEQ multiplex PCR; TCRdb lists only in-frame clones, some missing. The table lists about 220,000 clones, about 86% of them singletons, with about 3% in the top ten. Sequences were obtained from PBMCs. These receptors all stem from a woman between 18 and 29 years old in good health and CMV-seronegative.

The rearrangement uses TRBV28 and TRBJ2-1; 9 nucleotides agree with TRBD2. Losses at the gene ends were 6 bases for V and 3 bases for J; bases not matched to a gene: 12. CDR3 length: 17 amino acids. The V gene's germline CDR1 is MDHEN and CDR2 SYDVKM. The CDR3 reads CASSSPIRLADYNEQFF. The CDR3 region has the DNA TGTGCCAGCAGCTCTCCGATTAGACTAGCGGACTACAATGAGCAGTTCTTC.

The CDR3 reads CASKPEGGVSNQPQHF. The CDR3, as DNA: TGTGCCAGCAAGCCGGAAGGGGGGGTAAGCAATCAGCCCCAGCATTTT. The chain is built from TRBV27 and TRBJ1-5; D may be TRBD1 (6 bases). The CDR3 consists of 16 residues. Germline CDR1 and CDR2: MNHEY and SMNVEV (reference sequence). V lost 7 bases and J lost 1, with 17 bases in between.

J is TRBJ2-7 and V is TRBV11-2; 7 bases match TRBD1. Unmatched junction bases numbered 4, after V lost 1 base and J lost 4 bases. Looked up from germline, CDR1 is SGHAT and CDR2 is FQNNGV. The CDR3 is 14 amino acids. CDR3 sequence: CASSLGQGVYEQYF. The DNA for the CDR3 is TGTGCCAGCAGCTTAGGCCAGGGGGTGTACGAGCAGTACTTC.

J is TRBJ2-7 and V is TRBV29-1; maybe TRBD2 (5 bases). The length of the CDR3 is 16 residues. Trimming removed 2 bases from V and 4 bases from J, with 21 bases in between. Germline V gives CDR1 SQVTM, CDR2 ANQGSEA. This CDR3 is CSVEFPPGGPGYEQYF. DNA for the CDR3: TGCAGCGTTGAATTCCCCCCCGGCGGGCCTGGATACGAGCAGTACTTC.

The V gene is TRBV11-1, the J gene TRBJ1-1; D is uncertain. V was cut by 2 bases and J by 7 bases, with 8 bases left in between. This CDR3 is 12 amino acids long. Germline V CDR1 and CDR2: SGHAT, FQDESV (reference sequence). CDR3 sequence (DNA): TGTGCCAGCAGCTTAACGGGAGATGAAGCTTTCTTT. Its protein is CASSLTGDEAFF.

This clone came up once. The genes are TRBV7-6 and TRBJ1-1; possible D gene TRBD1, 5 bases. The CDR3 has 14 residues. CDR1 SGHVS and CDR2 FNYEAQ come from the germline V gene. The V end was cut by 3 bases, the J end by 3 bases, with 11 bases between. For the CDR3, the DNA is TGTGCCAGCAGCTTGGCTCAGGGTCACACTGAAGCTTTCTTT. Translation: CASSLAQGHTEAFF.

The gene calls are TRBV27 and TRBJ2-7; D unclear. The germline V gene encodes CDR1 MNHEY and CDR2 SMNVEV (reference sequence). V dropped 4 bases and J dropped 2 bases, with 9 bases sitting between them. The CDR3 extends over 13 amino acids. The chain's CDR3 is CASSYGLTYEQYF. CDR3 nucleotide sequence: TGTGCCAGCAGTTATGGGCTGACCTACGAGCAGTACTTC.

CDR3 nucleotides: TGTGCCAGTAGTATGATAGCTAGCTGGGGTGAGCAGTTCTTC. Translating gives CASSMIASWGEQFF. This chain joins TRBV19 and TRBJ2-1, with a weak D call TRBD2 (5 bases). The germline V and J ends were trimmed by 3 bases and 9 bases, with 15 bases remaining between them. This CDR3 comprises 14 residues. The germline V gene encodes CDR1 LNHDA and CDR2 SQIVND (reference sequence).

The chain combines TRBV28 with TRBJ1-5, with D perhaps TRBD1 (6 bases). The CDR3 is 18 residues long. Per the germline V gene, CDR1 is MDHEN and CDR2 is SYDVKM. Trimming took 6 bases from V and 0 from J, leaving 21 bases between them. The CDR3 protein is CASSPGLGGSFSNQPQHF. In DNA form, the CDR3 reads TGTGCCAGCAGCCCGGGATTAGGGGGAAGCTTTAGCAATCAGCCCCAGCATTTT.

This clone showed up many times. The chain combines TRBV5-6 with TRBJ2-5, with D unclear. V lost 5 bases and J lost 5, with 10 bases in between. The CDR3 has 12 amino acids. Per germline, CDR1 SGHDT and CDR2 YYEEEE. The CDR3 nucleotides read TGTGCCAGCAGGGTGGGCTTGGAGACCCAGTACTTC. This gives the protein CASRVGLETQYF.